This record concerns one T cell receptor (beta chain) sequence. The sample originates from a study of technical replicates of blood from a few donors. J gave up 3 bases and V 4 bases, and 4 bases lay outside the gene matches. This CDR3 comprises 14 residues. CDR1 SGDLS and CDR2 YYNGEE come from the germline V gene. Only in-frame clones appear in the TCRdb table, and some are missing; sequencing was by immunoSEQ multiplex PCR. The sample records over 55,000 clones, 70% to 90% being singletons. This TCR was recovered from a human donor in good health. Some clones in this sample may be carry-over from other donors' samples. The sample comprised PBMCs. The J gene is TRBJ2-1, the V gene TRBV9; TRBD1 aligns across 7 bases. In DNA, the CDR3 is TGTGCCAGCAGCCCCGGGACAGACTACAATGAGCAGTTCTTC. Its protein is CASSPGTDYNEQFF.